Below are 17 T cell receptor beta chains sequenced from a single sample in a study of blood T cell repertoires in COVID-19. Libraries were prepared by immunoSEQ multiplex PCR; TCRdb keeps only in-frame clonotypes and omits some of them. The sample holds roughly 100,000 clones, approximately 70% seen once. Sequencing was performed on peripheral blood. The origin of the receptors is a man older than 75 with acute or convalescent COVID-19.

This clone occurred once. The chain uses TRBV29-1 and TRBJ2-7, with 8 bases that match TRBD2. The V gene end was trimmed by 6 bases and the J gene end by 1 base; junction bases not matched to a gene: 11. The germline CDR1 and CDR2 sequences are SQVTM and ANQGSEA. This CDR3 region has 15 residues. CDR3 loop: CSVGLRLAPSYEQYF. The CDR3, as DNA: TGCAGCGTGGGGCTTAGACTAGCGCCATCCTACGAGCAGTACTTC.

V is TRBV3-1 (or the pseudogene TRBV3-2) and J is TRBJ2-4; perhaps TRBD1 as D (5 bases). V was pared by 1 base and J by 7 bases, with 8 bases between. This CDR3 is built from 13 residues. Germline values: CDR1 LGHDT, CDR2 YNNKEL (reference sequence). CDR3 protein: CASSQGAGNIQYF. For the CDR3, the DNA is TGTGCCAGCAGCCAAGGCGCAGGGAACATTCAGTACTTC.

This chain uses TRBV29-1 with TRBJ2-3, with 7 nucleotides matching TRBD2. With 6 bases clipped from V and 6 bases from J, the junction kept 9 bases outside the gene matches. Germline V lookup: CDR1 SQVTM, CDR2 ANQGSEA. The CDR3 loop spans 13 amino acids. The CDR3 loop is CSVRAGVADTQYF. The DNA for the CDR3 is TGCAGCGTCCGGGCGGGAGTCGCGGATACGCAGTATTTT.

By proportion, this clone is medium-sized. The CDR3 region is CASSRDSPGGYTF. The CDR3 bases are TGTGCCAGCAGCCGCGACTCACCCGGAGGCTACACCTTC. The rearrangement joins TRBV7-9 to TRBJ1-2, with D unclear. The V gene lost 5 bases and the J gene lost 8 bases, with 15 bases spanning the gap. There are 13 residues in the CDR3. From germline, CDR1 is SEHNR and CDR2 FQNEAQ (reference sequence).

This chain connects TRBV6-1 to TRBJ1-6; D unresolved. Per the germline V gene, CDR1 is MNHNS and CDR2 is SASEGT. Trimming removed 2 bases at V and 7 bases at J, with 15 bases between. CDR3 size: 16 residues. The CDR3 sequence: CASSELAYTGNSPLHF. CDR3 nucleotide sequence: TGTGCCAGCAGTGAATTGGCTTATACGGGGAATTCACCCCTCCACTTT.

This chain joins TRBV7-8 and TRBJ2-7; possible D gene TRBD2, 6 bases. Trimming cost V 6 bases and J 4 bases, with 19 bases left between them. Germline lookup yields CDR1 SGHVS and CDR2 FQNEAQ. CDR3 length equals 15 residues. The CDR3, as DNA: TGTGCCAGCAGTCCCCCCGGGACTGCCACATACGAGCAGTACTTC. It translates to CASSPPGTATYEQYF.

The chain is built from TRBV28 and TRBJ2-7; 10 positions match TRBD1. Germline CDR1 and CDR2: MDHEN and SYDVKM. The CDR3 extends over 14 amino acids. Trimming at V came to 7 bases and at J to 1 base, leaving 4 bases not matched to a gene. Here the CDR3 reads CASTSGQGSYEQYF. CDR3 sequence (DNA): TGTGCCAGCACCTCGGGACAGGGGTCCTACGAGCAGTACTTC.

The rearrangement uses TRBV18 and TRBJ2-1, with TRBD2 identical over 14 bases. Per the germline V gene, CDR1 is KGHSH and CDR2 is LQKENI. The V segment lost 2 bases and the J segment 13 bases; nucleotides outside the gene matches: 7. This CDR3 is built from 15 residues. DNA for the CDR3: TGTGCCAGCTCACCAGGGACTAGCGGGAGTTCGCCACAGTTCTTC. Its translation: CASSPGTSGSSPQFF.

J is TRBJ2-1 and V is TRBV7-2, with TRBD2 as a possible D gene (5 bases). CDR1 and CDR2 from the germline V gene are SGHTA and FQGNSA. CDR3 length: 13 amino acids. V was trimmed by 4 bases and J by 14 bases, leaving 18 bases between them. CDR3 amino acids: CASSSSGDQLKFF. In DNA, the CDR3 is TGTGCCAGCAGCTCCAGCGGAGATCAGTTAAAGTTCTTC. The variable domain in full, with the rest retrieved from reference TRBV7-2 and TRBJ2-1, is GAGVSQSPSNKVTEKGKDVELRCDPISGHTALYWYRQSLGQGLEFLIYFQGNSAPDKSGLPSDRFSAERTGGSVSTLTIQRTQQEDSAVYLCASSSSGDQLKFFGPGTRLTVL.

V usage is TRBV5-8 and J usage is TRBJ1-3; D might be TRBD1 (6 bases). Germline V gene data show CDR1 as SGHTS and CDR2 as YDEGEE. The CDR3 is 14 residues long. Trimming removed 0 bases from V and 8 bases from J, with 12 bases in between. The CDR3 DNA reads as TGTGCCAGCAGCTTGGGACAGGTCCGGCACACCATATATTTT. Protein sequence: CASSLGQVRHTIYF.

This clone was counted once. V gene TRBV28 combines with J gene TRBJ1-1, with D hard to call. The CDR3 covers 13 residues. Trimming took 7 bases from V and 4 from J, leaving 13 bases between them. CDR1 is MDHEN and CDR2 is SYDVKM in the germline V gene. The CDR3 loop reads CASISSIATEAFF. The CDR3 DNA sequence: TGTGCCAGCATAAGTAGTATCGCCACTGAAGCTTTCTTT.

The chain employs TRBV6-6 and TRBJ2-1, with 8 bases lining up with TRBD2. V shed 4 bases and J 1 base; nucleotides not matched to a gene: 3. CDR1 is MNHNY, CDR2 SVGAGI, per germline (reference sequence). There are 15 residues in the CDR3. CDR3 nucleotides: TGTGCCAGCAGTTTGGCTAGCGGGTCCTACAATGAGCAGTTCTTC. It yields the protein CASSLASGSYNEQFF.

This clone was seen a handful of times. CDR3 region: CASSFSVSTDYGYTF. Here the CDR3 DNA reads TGTGCCAGCAGTTTTTCGGTATCGACAGACTATGGCTACACCTTC. The gene calls are TRBV11-2 and TRBJ1-2; possibly TRBD1 for D (5 bases). Germline loops: CDR1 SGHAT, CDR2 FQNNGV. The CDR3 is made up of 15 amino acids. The V gene lost 6 bases and the J gene lost 3 bases, with 17 bases spanning the gap. Supplemented by reference TRBV11-2 and TRBJ1-2, the full variable domain reads EAGVAQSPRYKIIEKRQSVAFWCNPISGHATLYWYQQILGQGPKLLIQFQNNGVVDDSQLPKDRFSAERLKGVDSTLKIQPAKLEDSAVYLCASSFSVSTDYGYTFGSGTRLTVV.

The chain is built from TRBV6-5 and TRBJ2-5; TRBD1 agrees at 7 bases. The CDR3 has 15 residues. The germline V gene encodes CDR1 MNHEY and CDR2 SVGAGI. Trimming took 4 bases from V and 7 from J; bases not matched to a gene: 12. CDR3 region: CASSWDRPAVGTQYF. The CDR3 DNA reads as TGTGCCAGCAGTTGGGACAGACCGGCTGTAGGGACCCAGTACTTC.

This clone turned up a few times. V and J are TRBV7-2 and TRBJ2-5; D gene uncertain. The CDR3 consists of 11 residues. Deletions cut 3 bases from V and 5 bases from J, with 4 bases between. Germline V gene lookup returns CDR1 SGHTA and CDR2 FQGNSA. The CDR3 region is CASSFSETQYF. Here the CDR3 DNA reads TGTGCCAGCAGCTTCTCCGAGACCCAGTACTTC.

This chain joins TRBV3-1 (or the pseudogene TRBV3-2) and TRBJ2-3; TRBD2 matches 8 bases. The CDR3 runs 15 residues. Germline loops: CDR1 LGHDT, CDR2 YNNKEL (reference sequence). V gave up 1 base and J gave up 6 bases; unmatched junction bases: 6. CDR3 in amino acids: CASSQAKRELDTQYF. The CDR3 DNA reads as TGTGCCAGCAGCCAAGCTAAGCGGGAGTTGGATACGCAGTATTTT.

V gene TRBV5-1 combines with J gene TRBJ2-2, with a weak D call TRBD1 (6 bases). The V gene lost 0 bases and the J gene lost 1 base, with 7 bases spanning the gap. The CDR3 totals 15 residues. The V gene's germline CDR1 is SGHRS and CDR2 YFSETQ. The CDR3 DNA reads TGCGCCAGCAGCTTGGAGGGACAGAACACCGGGGAGCTGTTTTTT. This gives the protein CASSLEGQNTGELFF.